Below, 27 T cell receptor beta chains from the same sample are listed, as sequenced in a study of blood T cell repertoires in COVID-19. The table came from immunoSEQ multiplex PCR; TCRdb's copy has only in-frame clones and leaves some out. The table lists around 67,000 clones, roughly 85% of them singletons. The specimen sequenced was peripheral blood. The source is an elderly woman with acute or convalescent COVID-19.

The J gene is TRBJ2-5, the V gene TRBV5-1; TRBD1 matches 8 bases. V was pared by 1 base and J by 5 bases, with 10 bases of the junction left unmatched. Germline CDR1 and CDR2: SGHRS and YFSETQ. The CDR3 consists of 16 residues. CDR3 residues: CASSLSPTGVGETQYF. CDR3 sequence (DNA): TGCGCCAGCAGCTTGTCCCCGACAGGGGTTGGTGAGACCCAGTACTTC.

The rearrangement uses TRBV5-1 and TRBJ2-6; 9 bases are a match to TRBD1. This CDR3 has 17 amino acids. Germline V gene data show CDR1 as SGHRS and CDR2 as YFSETQ. The V gene end was trimmed by 6 bases and the J gene end by 1 base; junction bases not matched to a gene: 8. The CDR3 is CASNPGTGTSGANVLTF. The CDR3 nucleotides read TGCGCCAGCAACCCCGGGACAGGGACTTCTGGGGCCAACGTCCTGACTTTC.

The sample holds one count of this clone. The V call is TRBV5-4, the J call TRBJ2-1, with TRBD2 as a possible D gene (6 bases). The germline V gene has CDR1 SGHNT and CDR2 YYREEE (reference sequence). V was shortened by 1 base and J by 6 bases, with 17 bases between the two germline ends. The CDR3 has 16 amino acids. This chain's CDR3 is CASSLITGLGSNEQFF. Here the CDR3 DNA reads TGTGCCAGCAGCTTGATCACGGGACTGGGGAGCAATGAGCAGTTCTTC.

The V call is TRBV19, the J call TRBJ1-5; D possibly corresponds to TRBD1 (6 bases). The CDR3 is 14 residues long. Trimming left V 10 bases short and J 6 bases short, with 19 bases between. Germline CDR1 reads LNHDA; CDR2 reads SQIVND (reference sequence). The CDR3 DNA reads as TGTGCCACTGACGAGGGGGGGGCGAGTCAGCCCCAGCATTTT. Protein product: CATDEGGASQPQHF.

The chain has TRBV12-3 or TRBV12-4 and TRBJ1-1; D remains unclear. There are 12 residues in the CDR3. V was cut by 5 bases and J by 5 bases, with 9 bases left in between. CDR3 sequence reads: CASSRYRTEAFF. CDR3 in DNA: TGTGCCAGCAGTCGTTATCGTACTGAAGCTTTCTTT.

The rearrangement joins TRBV18 to TRBJ1-1; D gene ambiguous. This CDR3 contains 14 residues. The V end was cut by 3 bases, the J end by 0 bases, with 8 bases between. The V gene's germline CDR1 is KGHSH and CDR2 LQKENI. The CDR3 DNA is TGTGCCAGCTCACCGCCTGACATGAACACTGAAGCTTTCTTT. Encoded protein: CASSPPDMNTEAFF.

This chain links TRBV18 with TRBJ2-1; 8 positions agree with TRBD1. CDR3 size: 13 residues. With V trimmed by 4 bases and J by 9 bases, 5 bases remained unmatched. CDR1 is KGHSH, CDR2 LQKENI, per germline. CDR3 in amino acids: CASSRDRGTEQFF. CDR3 sequence (DNA): TGTGCCAGCTCACGCGACAGGGGAACTGAGCAGTTCTTC.

The chain uses TRBV19 and TRBJ2-5; 8 nucleotides align to TRBD1. Trimming took 5 bases from V and 6 from J; bases not matched to a gene: 5. This CDR3 spans 13 amino acids. Germline lookup yields CDR1 LNHDA and CDR2 SQIVND (reference sequence). The CDR3 coding sequence is TGTGCCAGTAGTGCCGGACAGGGTCAGACCCAGTACTTC. Amino acid sequence: CASSAGQGQTQYF.

The chain recombines TRBV19 with TRBJ2-5, with 9 nucleotides matching TRBD2. V shed 8 bases, J shed 4 bases, and the junction held 14 bases outside the gene matches. The CDR3 runs to 16 residues. The germline gives CDR1 LNHDA, CDR2 SQIVND (reference sequence). CDR3 in amino acids: CASARGNSGGGETQYF. In nucleotides, the CDR3 is TGTGCCAGTGCCCGGGGGAATAGCGGGGGAGGAGAGACCCAGTACTTC.

This clone was counted only a few times. The chain recombines TRBV9 with TRBJ1-5; 7 bases line up with TRBD1. The germline V gene encodes CDR1 SGDLS and CDR2 YYNGEE. The J segment lost 7 bases and the V segment lost 4 bases, leaving 8 bases of the junction unmatched. The CDR3 covers 14 residues. The DNA of the CDR3 is TGTGCCAGCAGCTTCCGGGACAGTCAACAGCCCCAGCATTTT. This sequence encodes CASSFRDSQQPQHF.

The chain combines TRBV5-1 with TRBJ2-2; a weak D match, TRBD1 (7 bases). Between the trimmed V and J ends, which lost 3 bases and 0 bases, there was a span of 15 bases. Germline loops: CDR1 SGHRS, CDR2 YFSETQ. The CDR3 runs 17 residues. CDR3 residues: CASSSSAGQTNTGELFF. The CDR3, as DNA: TGCGCCAGCAGCTCCTCGGCGGGACAGACGAACACCGGGGAGCTGTTTTTT.

The gene calls are TRBV5-4 and TRBJ2-6, with 9 bases lining up with TRBD1. Germline CDR1 reads SGHNT; CDR2 reads YYREEE (reference sequence). Trimming took 5 bases from V and 2 from J; bases not matched to a gene: 8. This CDR3 comprises 17 residues. CDR3 bases: TGTGCCAGCAGTCCACAGGGGGCAGGCGCTGGGGCCAACGTCCTGACTTTC. The encoded protein is CASSPQGAGAGANVLTF.

The chain employs TRBV5-8 and TRBJ2-3; TRBD2 matches at 14 bases. The CDR3 length is 18 residues. From germline, CDR1 is SGHTS and CDR2 YDEGEE. V dropped 3 bases and J dropped 1; count of bases not matched to a gene: 7. The CDR3 DNA sequence: TGTGCCAGCAGCTGGGGACTAGCGGGGGCCCGGGGCACAGATACGCAGTATTTT. Translation gives CASSWGLAGARGTDTQYF.

The rearrangement uses TRBV7-2 and TRBJ1-1, with 9 bases lining up with TRBD1. The CDR3 sequence is 14 residues long. Germline V gives CDR1 SGHTA, CDR2 FQGNSA. Trimming at V came to 5 bases and at J to 5 bases, leaving 6 bases not matched to a gene. The CDR3, as DNA: TGTGCCAGCAGCCCCCGGACAGGGGCTACTGAAGCTTTCTTT. It is translated as CASSPRTGATEAFF.

The chain employs TRBV24-1 and TRBJ2-3; 8 bases map to TRBD1. V shed 4 bases, J shed 2 bases, and the junction held 4 bases outside the gene matches. Germline CDR1 KGHDR, CDR2 SFDVKD. This CDR3 region has 15 residues. The DNA of the CDR3 is TGTGCCACCAGTGACGGACAGGGTACCACAGATACGCAGTATTTT. Translated, it gives CATSDGQGTTDTQYF.

The V call is TRBV19, the J call TRBJ1-2; a possible D gene is TRBD1 (6 bases). V was clipped by 5 bases and J by 5 bases, with 18 bases between them. In germline, CDR1 is LNHDA, CDR2 SQIVND (reference sequence). The length of the CDR3 is 15 residues. DNA for the CDR3: TGTGCCAGTAGTCGGGCCAGGGGTGGTCGGTATGGCTACACCTTC. Its translation is CASSRARGGRYGYTF.

V usage is TRBV9 and J usage is TRBJ2-2; D may be TRBD1 (6 bases). V dropped 4 bases and J dropped 1 base, with 14 bases sitting between them. The germline V gene encodes CDR1 SGDLS and CDR2 YYNGEE. The CDR3 loop spans 16 amino acids. The CDR3 DNA follows: TGTGCCAGCAGCCCTCGTGGGGACAAGAACACCGGGGAGCTGTTTTTT. Its translation is CASSPRGDKNTGELFF.

The chain couples TRBV20-1 to TRBJ1-4, with 8 nucleotides matching TRBD1. With V trimmed by 3 bases and J by 4 bases, 16 bases remained unmatched. The CDR3 totals 18 residues. Germline V gene lookup returns CDR1 DFQATT and CDR2 SNEGSKA (reference sequence). The CDR3 here is CSASAPTGGPGYNEKLFF. The DNA of the CDR3 is TGCAGTGCTAGTGCACCTACAGGGGGGCCGGGATATAATGAAAAACTGTTTTTT.

This clone was detected only once. The gene calls are TRBV5-1 and TRBJ1-2; D gene uncertain. CDR1 SGHRS and CDR2 YFSETQ come from the germline V gene. The V end lost 4 bases, the J end lost 8 bases, and 15 bases lay between the germline ends. This CDR3 has 13 residues. CDR3 loop: CASSADPGVGYTF. The CDR3 region has the DNA TGCGCCAGCAGCGCGGACCCCGGGGTAGGCTACACCTTC. The variable domain in full, completed from reference TRBV5-1 and TRBJ1-2, reads KAGVTQTPRYLIKTRGQQVTLSCSPISGHRSVSWYQQTPGQGLQFLFEYFSETQRNKGNFPGRFSGRQFSNSRSEMNVSTLELGDSALYLCASSADPGVGYTFGSGTRLTVV.

V usage is TRBV3-1 (or the pseudogene TRBV3-2) and J usage is TRBJ2-7; the match to TRBD2 covers 10 bases. The CDR3 runs to 18 residues. CDR1 is LGHDT, CDR2 YNNKEL, per germline (reference sequence). J gave up 4 bases and V 0 bases, and 12 bases lay outside the gene matches. The CDR3 here is CASSQDPLAGAPRYEQYF. As DNA, the CDR3 is TGTGCCAGCAGCCAAGATCCGCTAGCGGGAGCCCCCCGGTACGAGCAGTACTTC.

V gene TRBV25-1 combines with J gene TRBJ2-3; D may be TRBD2 (5 bases). In germline, CDR1 is MGHDK, CDR2 SYGVNS. The germline V and J ends were trimmed by 8 bases and 2 bases, with 11 bases remaining between them. This CDR3 has 13 residues. The CDR3 coding sequence is TGTGCCAGCCGGAGGACCTCCACAGATACGCAGTATTTT. Amino acids: CASRRTSTDTQYF.

J is TRBJ1-5 and V is TRBV11-2; 7 nucleotides align to TRBD1. V lost 1 base and J lost 3; bases outside the gene matches: 9. This CDR3 is 17 amino acids long. The V gene's germline CDR1 is SGHAT and CDR2 FQNNGV. The CDR3 sequence is CASSLAGSGQNNQPQHF. The CDR3 DNA reads TGTGCCAGCAGCTTAGCTGGTTCGGGACAGAACAATCAGCCCCAGCATTTT.

J is TRBJ1-3 and V is TRBV3-1 (or the pseudogene TRBV3-2), with 9 bases matching TRBD1. After removal of 4 bases from V and 14 bases from J, the junction contained 9 bases not matched to a gene. This CDR3 is 13 amino acids long. Germline CDR1 reads LGHDT; CDR2 reads YNNKEL (reference sequence). CDR3 DNA sequence: TGTGCCAGCAGCCCACCGGACAGGGGATGGGTATATTTT. As protein: CASSPPDRGWVYF.

This rearrangement joins TRBV6-6 to TRBJ1-5; D is unclear. Between the trimmed V and J ends, which lost 8 bases and 6 bases, there was a span of 20 bases. Germline V gene lookup returns CDR1 MNHNY and CDR2 SVGAGI (reference sequence). CDR3 length: 15 amino acids. CDR3 in amino acids: CASVERGSSTQPQHF. CDR3 in DNA: TGTGCCAGCGTTGAGCGAGGGTCCTCCACTCAGCCCCAGCATTTT.

This clone has only one observation. This chain joins TRBV28 and TRBJ2-3; no firm D call. Germline V gene sequence: CDR1 MDHEN, CDR2 SYDVKM. This CDR3 has 15 residues. V was cut by 3 bases and J by 4 bases, with 14 bases left in between. The CDR3 loop is CASSLQTRGADTQYF. The CDR3 coding sequence is TGTGCCAGCAGTTTGCAGACCCGCGGAGCAGATACGCAGTATTTT.

This chain uses TRBV12-2 with TRBJ1-1. TRBV12-2 is labeled a pseudogene. The CDR3 is made up of 14 amino acids. The CDR3 is CASRRGGIRTEAFF. CDR3 bases: TGTGCAAGTCGGAGGGGGGGCATTCGCACTGAAGCTTTCTTT.

The gene calls are TRBV9 and TRBJ2-5; D gene unclear. The length of the CDR3 is 11 residues. Trimming removed 3 bases at V and 3 bases at J, with 3 bases between. Germline CDR1 and CDR2: SGDLS and YYNGEE. The CDR3 is CASSAEETQYF. The CDR3 nucleotides read TGTGCCAGCAGCGCGGAAGAGACCCAGTACTTC. The full variable domain, its missing parts supplied by reference TRBV9 and TRBJ2-5, is DSGVTQTPKHLITATGQRVTLRCSPRSGDLSVYWYQQSLDQGLQFLIQYYNGEERAKGNILERFSAQQFPDLHSELNLSSLELGDSALYFCASSAEETQYFGPGTRLLVL.